Following are 23 T cell receptor beta chains from one sample sequenced in a study of shared clonotypes between healthy human individuals. Naivety among CD8 cells was defined by CD45RO negativity and positive CCR7 selection, thereby excluding terminally differentiated effector memory CD45RA+ cells. Sequencing used immunoSEQ multiplex PCR; TCRdb keeps in-frame clones, though not all of them. The data hold 2 million to 2.5 million clones, with 85% to 95% observed a single time. Material: naive CD8+ T cells from PBMCs. These receptors originate from a young man in good health. Some clones in this sample may be carry-over from other donors' samples.

The chain has TRBV13 and TRBJ2-5; D remains unclear. The end of the DNA is better explained by TRBJ2-7, so the J call may be wrong. This CDR3 is 12 amino acids long. Germline CDR1 and CDR2: PRHDT and FYEKMQ (reference sequence). The CDR3 region has the DNA TGTGCCAGCAGCTTAGGACGGACCGAGCAGTACTTC. This sequence encodes CASSLGRTEQYF.

This chain links TRBV27 with TRBJ1-4; D call uncertain. Germline CDR1 is MNHEY and CDR2 is SMNVEV (reference sequence). The V end was cut by 5 bases, the J end by 7 bases, with 11 bases between. This CDR3 is built from 13 residues. The CDR3 loop reads CASSPLRGEKLFF. The DNA for the CDR3 is TGTGCCAGCAGTCCCCTTCGGGGTGAAAAACTGTTTTTT.

The CDR3 here is CASSHWDRNYEQYF. CDR3 sequence (DNA): TGTGCCAGCAGCCACTGGGACAGGAACTACGAGCAGTACTTC. V is TRBV14 and J is TRBJ2-7; TRBD1 matches at 8 bases. This CDR3 contains 14 residues. V dropped 3 bases and J dropped 3; count of bases not matched to a gene: 4. Germline V gene data show CDR1 as SGHDN and CDR2 as FVKESK.

V usage is TRBV21-1 and J usage is TRBJ2-1; TRBD2 is the table's D call, not checked against the DNA. TRBV21-1 is a known pseudogene. The CDR3 loop spans 15 amino acids. The CDR3 spells CASSKGGSSYNEQFF. CDR3 sequence (DNA): TGTGCCAGCAGCAAGGGTGGGAGCTCCTACAATGAGCAGTTCTTC.

The chain carries TRBV7-9 and TRBJ1-1; TRBD1 is a possible D gene (5 bases). The germline V gene has CDR1 SEHNR and CDR2 FQNEAQ (reference sequence). Trimming left V 1 base short and J 3 bases short, with 15 bases between. This CDR3 has 16 amino acids. As DNA, the CDR3 is TGTGCCAGCAGCTTAGGTTCAGGGTACGGGGACACTGAAGCTTTCTTT. It is translated as CASSLGSGYGDTEAFF.

J is TRBJ2-7 and V is TRBV4-1; D may be TRBD1 or TRBD2 (6 bases each). The V end was cut by 4 bases, the J end by 7 bases, with 11 bases between. The CDR3 is 12 amino acids. Germline lookup yields CDR1 MGHRA and CDR2 YSYEKL. CDR3 region: CASSPGAGEQYF. For the CDR3, the DNA is TGCGCCAGCAGCCCGGGGGCGGGGGAGCAGTACTTC.

With regard to this clone: The sample contains more than one DNA sequence encoding this CDR3. CDR3 protein: CASSPDSYGYTF. DNA of the CDR3: TGTGCCAGCAGTCCCGACAGCTATGGCTACACCTTC. The V gene is TRBV6-5, the J gene TRBJ1-2; tentative D call: TRBD1 (5 bases). The V end lost 5 bases, the J end lost 4 bases, and 8 bases lay between the germline ends. The germline gives CDR1 MNHEY, CDR2 SVGAGI. The CDR3 contains 12 residues.

This clone has a single count. This sequence joins TRBV18 and TRBJ2-2; 10 bases line up with TRBD2. V lost 0 bases and J lost 5; bases outside the gene matches: 9. Germline V gene data show CDR1 as KGHSH and CDR2 as LQKENI. The CDR3 is 18 amino acids. The DNA of the CDR3 is TGTGCCAGCTCACCACCGGTCCTAGCGGGAGTGGAGACCGGGGAGCTGTTTTTT. This codes for CASSPPVLAGVETGELFF.

The chain couples TRBV7-8 to TRBJ2-5, with TRBD1 as a possible D gene (6 bases). V was clipped by 7 bases and J by 2 bases, with 14 bases between them. This CDR3 spans 14 amino acids. Germline assignment: CDR1 SGHVS and CDR2 FQNEAQ. As DNA, the CDR3 is TGTGCCAGCACGTCCCCGGACAGACAAGAGACCCAGTACTTC. Translated, it gives CASTSPDRQETQYF.

In the case of this clone: Other nucleotide sequences from this sample produce the same CDR3. This chain links TRBV9 with TRBJ2-7, with 7 nucleotides matching TRBD1. From germline, CDR1 is SGDLS and CDR2 YYNGEE. The CDR3 length is 13 residues. The junction had 4 bases not matched to a gene; V was cut back by 5 bases and J by 2 bases. This chain's CDR3 is CASSPGQTYEQYF. CDR3 sequence (DNA): TGTGCCAGCAGTCCGGGACAGACCTACGAGCAGTACTTC.

This clone was recorded only once. The V gene is TRBV4-1, the J gene TRBJ2-3; perhaps TRBD1 as D (5 bases). Trimming stripped 0 bases from V and 11 bases from J, with 12 bases between. This CDR3 region has 13 residues. The germline gives CDR1 MGHRA, CDR2 YSYEKL. The CDR3 region is CASSQDRTQGQYF. The DNA for the CDR3 is TGCGCCAGCAGCCAAGACCGTACTCAGGGGCAGTATTTT.

This clone was seen a few times. The chain joins TRBV6-1 to TRBJ1-1, with unresolved D. This CDR3 region has 14 residues. Germline CDR1 MNHNS, CDR2 SASEGT. Trimming removed 10 bases at V and 1 base at J, with 16 bases between. The CDR3 nucleotides read TGTGCCATCCTAATCCCCAACCCGAACACTGAAGCTTTCTTT. This sequence encodes CAILIPNPNTEAFF.

The V and J genes are TRBV27 and TRBJ2-1; 8 nucleotides align to TRBD2. The J segment lost 4 bases and the V segment lost 2 bases, leaving 7 bases of the junction unmatched. This CDR3 contains 16 residues. Germline CDR1 reads MNHEY; CDR2 reads SMNVEV (reference sequence). The CDR3 here is CASSLRSGGTYNEQFF. In DNA, the CDR3 is TGTGCCAGCAGTTTAAGATCGGGAGGGACTTACAATGAGCAGTTCTTC.

This clone was counted a few times. The chain links TRBV28 to TRBJ2-7; D is unresolved. This CDR3 has 13 residues. The V end lost 3 bases, the J end lost 0 bases, and 6 bases lay between the germline ends. CDR1 MDHEN and CDR2 SYDVKM come from the germline V gene. This CDR3 reads CASSFTVSYEQYF. DNA of the CDR3: TGTGCCAGCAGTTTTACAGTCTCCTACGAGCAGTACTTC.

The chain employs TRBV28 and TRBJ1-1; 8 bases agree with TRBD1. The germline V gene encodes CDR1 MDHEN and CDR2 SYDVKM. Trimming at V came to 6 bases and at J to 4 bases, leaving 4 bases not matched to a gene. The CDR3 is made up of 13 amino acids. CDR3 protein: CASRLDRGTEAFF. CDR3 bases: TGTGCCAGCAGACTCGACAGGGGCACTGAAGCTTTCTTT.

The V call is TRBV5-1, the J call TRBJ2-5; D is perhaps TRBD1 (5 bases). This CDR3 is 16 amino acids long. The germline CDR1 and CDR2 sequences are SGHRS and YFSETQ. Trimming shortened V by 0 bases and J by 3 bases, and 15 bases separated the two germline ends. CDR3 nucleotides: TGCGCCAGCAGCTTGGTTCTAGGGGCATTAAAAGAGACCCAGTACTTC. It translates to CASSLVLGALKETQYF.

The chain couples TRBV7-9 to TRBJ2-2, with TRBD2 matching over 7 bases. This CDR3 has 18 amino acids. Trimming cost V 5 bases and J 3 bases; bases outside gene matches: 15. Looked up from germline, CDR1 is SEHNR and CDR2 is FQNEAQ (reference sequence). The DNA for the CDR3 is TGTGCCAGCAGCGAATCGGCCAACGGGCTAGCGGACACCGGGGAGCTGTTTTTT. This codes for CASSESANGLADTGELFF.

The genes are TRBV7-9 and TRBJ1-1; tentative D call: TRBD1 (5 bases). CDR1 is SEHNR and CDR2 is FQNEAQ in the germline V gene (reference sequence). V was shortened by 4 bases and J by 0 bases, with 6 bases between the two germline ends. The CDR3 loop spans 13 amino acids. CDR3 amino acids: CASSWDLNTEAFF. The CDR3 bases are TGTGCCAGCAGCTGGGACCTGAACACTGAAGCTTTCTTT.

The genes are TRBV7-4 and TRBJ1-1; D may be TRBD1 (5 bases). Germline V gene lookup returns CDR1 SGHVT and CDR2 SQSDAQ. This CDR3 is built from 12 residues. V lost 5 bases, J lost 6 bases, and 10 bases lay in between. CDR3 protein: CASSPGGAEAFF. The CDR3 DNA reads TGTGCCAGCAGCCCCGGAGGGGCTGAAGCTTTCTTT.

Turning to this clone: Other DNA sequences of this sample code for an identical CDR3. This chain uses TRBV9 with TRBJ2-7; 9 bases are shared with TRBD1. V trimming: 2 bases; J trimming: 4 bases; junction bases outside the gene matches: 4. CDR1 is SGDLS and CDR2 is YYNGEE in the germline V gene. The CDR3 is 14 amino acids. This chain's CDR3 is CASSVGQGPYEQYF. Written as DNA, the CDR3 is TGTGCCAGCAGCGTGGGACAGGGACCTTACGAGCAGTACTTC.

In its sample, this clone was seen once. The gene calls are TRBV21-1 and TRBJ1-5; TRBD1, the table's D call, lacks a check against the DNA. TRBV21-1 constitutes a pseudogene. The CDR3 sequence is 17 residues long. CDR3 DNA: TGTGCCAGCACCCCCCCGGACAAGCGACCAGTGGGTCAGCCCCAGCATTTT. It yields the protein CASTPPDKRPVGQPQHF.

The V call is TRBV28, the J call TRBJ2-2; D gene unclear. This CDR3 has 14 amino acids. V was trimmed by 6 bases and J by 1 base, leaving 9 bases between them. CDR1 MDHEN and CDR2 SYDVKM come from the germline V gene. The CDR3 nucleotides read TGTGCCAGCAGCCCCGCAGTGAACACCGGGGAGCTGTTTTTT. Translating gives CASSPAVNTGELFF.

This chain uses TRBV19 with TRBJ2-5, with D perhaps TRBD2 (6 bases). V dropped 5 bases and J dropped 3 bases, with 10 bases sitting between them. The CDR3 totals 13 residues. CDR1 is LNHDA, CDR2 SQIVND, per germline (reference sequence). The CDR3 loop is CASSGRGKETQYF. Written as DNA, the CDR3 is TGTGCCAGTAGTGGCCGGGGGAAAGAGACCCAGTACTTC.